This is a list of T cell receptor beta chains from one sample in a study of shared clonotypes between healthy human individuals. Using immunoSEQ multiplex PCR, the repertoire was profiled, and TCRdb retains in-frame clones only, with some absent. The data contain 2 million to 2.5 million clones, approximately 95% of them singletons. The specimen was naive CD8+ T cells sorted from blood. The receptors stem from a man aged 18 to 35 in good health. Each CDR3 is given with its conserved first and last residue. A D gene is named only where the DNA matches it firmly. Clone size is stated in some rows and not others, as once, few, many or a class when expanded.

TRBJ2-1,NA,TRBV5-1,NA,TGCGCCAGCAGCTTGGCCGGCGGGATTTACAATGAGCAGTTCTTC,CASSLAGGIYNEQFF
TRBJ2-3,NA,TRBV7-2,TRBD2,TGTGCCAGCAGCTTACCCCGACTAGCTGGGGCCACAGATACGCAGTATTTT,CASSLPRLAGATDTQYF
TRBJ2-7,NA,TRBV5-1,TRBD1,TGCGCCAGCAGCGTGACAGGGAAGGTCCACGAGCAGTACTTC,CASSVTGKVHEQYF
TRBJ2-2,NA,TRBV25-1,TRBD2,TGTGCCAGCAGTGAATGGGGGGGAGTTGGCACCGGGGAGCTGTTTTTT,CASSEWGGVGTGELFF
TRBJ2-7,NA,TRBV9,NA,TGTGCCAGCAGCGTAGATTTGGACTTGGCCTACGAGCAGTACTTC,CASSVDLDLAYEQYF
TRBJ2-6,NA,TRBV19,NA,TGTGCCAGTAGTTCCCCGGGCGCTGGGGCCAACGTCCTGACTTTC,CASSSPGAGANVLTF
TRBJ2-3,once,TRBV5-6,NA,TGTGCCAGCAGCTTACCAGGCATTCCAGATACGCAGTATTTT,CASSLPGIPDTQYF
TRBJ1-4,NA,TRBV4-1,NA,TGCGCCAGCAGCCAAGCAGGGTTCTACGAAAAACTGTTTTTT,CASSQAGFYEKLFF
TRBJ1-1,NA,TRBV7-8,NA,TGTGCCAGCAGCTTAGAGCCAGGGATGAACACTGAAGCTTTCTTT,CASSLEPGMNTEAFF
TRBJ2-7,NA,TRBV7-6,TRBD1,TGTGCCAGCAGCATCCGGACAGGGCCTGGTTGGGAGCAGTACTTC,CASSIRTGPGWEQYF
TRBJ2-3,NA,TRBV9,NA,TGTGCCAGCAGTCCCGGTTACACAGATACGCAGTATTTT,CASSPGYTDTQYF
TRBJ2-1,NA,TRBV4-2,TRBD2,TGTGCCAGCAGCCAAGGCCAACTAGCGGGCGTTGAGCAGTTCTTC,CASSQGQLAGVEQFF
TRBJ1-2,NA,TRBV19,NA,TGTGCCAGTAGTTCGTCAGGGTATAACTATGGCTACACCTTC,CASSSSGYNYGYTF
TRBJ2-7,NA,TRBV7-9,NA,TGTGCCAGCAGTTCCATCCGGGACACGACCTACGAGCAGTACTTC,CASSSIRDTTYEQYF
TRBJ1-4,NA,TRBV5-4,NA,TGTGCCAGCAGCTGGGGGTTTACTAATGAAAAACTGTTTTTT,CASSWGFTNEKLFF
TRBJ2-5,NA,TRBV23-1,TRBD1,TGCGCCAGCAGTGAACCAGAAGGGACAGGGTTCGAGACCCAGTACTTC,CASSEPEGTGFETQYF
TRBJ2-7,NA,TRBV27,NA,TGTGCCAGCAGTCCTGGGGGTGCCTACGAGCAGTACTTC,CASSPGGAYEQYF
TRBJ2-7,NA,TRBV4-1,TRBD1,TGCGCCAGCAGCCAGGGGACAGGGTTTAACTACGAGCAGTACTTC,CASSQGTGFNYEQYF
TRBJ2-1,NA,TRBV6-1,NA,TGTGCCAGCGTAGGCTACAATGAGCAGTTCTTC,CASVGYNEQFF
TRBJ2-7,NA,TRBV7-4,TRBD1,TGTGCCAGCAGCTTATCATTTAAAGGACAGGGGGCTTGGGAGCAGTACTTC,CASSLSFKGQGAWEQYF
TRBJ2-1,NA,TRBV7-9,TRBD2,TGTGCCAGCAGCTCTCTAGCGGGAATCTCCTACAATGAGCAGTTCTTC,CASSSLAGISYNEQFF
TRBJ2-5,NA,TRBV7-2,TRBD1,TGTGCCAGCAGCACCGGGACAGGGGGGGGAGAGACCCAGTACTTC,CASSTGTGGGETQYF
TRBJ2-7,NA,TRBV5-6,NA,TGTGCCAGCAGCGAAGGAGGGGGCCTTGTGAACGAGCAGTACTTC,CASSEGGGLVNEQYF
TRBJ2-3,NA,TRBV4-2,NA,TGTGCCAGCAGCCAAGAAGTGGGACTCCTTAGTGGGGATACGCAGTATTTT,CASSQEVGLLSGDTQYF
TRBJ2-7,NA,TRBV6-5,NA,TGTGCCAGCAGTTACATGTGGGGCGACGAGCAGTACTTC,CASSYMWGDEQYF
TRBJ2-7,NA,TRBV5-8,NA,TGTGCCAGCAGCCCGTGGGGGGAGGATGTCTACGAGCAGTACTTC,CASSPWGEDVYEQYF
TRBJ2-7,NA,TRBV7-9,TRBD1,TGTGCCAGCAGCAACCGGGACAGGGACCTCGAGCAGTACTTC,CASSNRDRDLEQYF
TRBJ2-4,once,TRBV19,NA,TGTGCCTCAGAAAAGGGACAAGGAAGTTGGGCCAAAAACATTCAGTACTTC,CASEKGQGSWAKNIQYF
TRBJ1-1,NA,TRBV9,NA,TGTGCCAGCATGGAGGGGGACGAGAACACTGAAGCTTTCTTT,CASMEGDENTEAFF
TRBJ2-2,NA,TRBV13,TRBD2,TGTGCCAGCAGCTCCACTCCGGGACTAGCGGGGGGGCCCACCGGGGAGCTGTTTTTT,CASSSTPGLAGGPTGELFF
TRBJ2-3,NA,TRBV11-3,NA,TGTGCCAGCAGCTCAGGCGCACCTTGGGCAGATACGCAGTATTTT,CASSSGAPWADTQYF
TRBJ2-3,NA,TRBV7-7,TRBD2,TGTGCTAGCAGCCCGGGACTAGCGCCCAGTACAGATACGCAGTATTTT,CASSPGLAPSTDTQYF
TRBJ2-2,NA,TRBV4-3,NA,TGCGCCAGCAGCCAAGAACACCTACCGAACACCGGGGAGCTGTTTTTT,CASSQEHLPNTGELFF
TRBJ2-7,NA,TRBV5-1,TRBD1,TGCGCCAGCAGCATACCGGGACAGGGCTACGAGCAGTACTTC,CASSIPGQGYEQYF
TRBJ2-7,once,TRBV5-1,NA,TGCGCCAGCAGCTTAGGGGCCATAAACCCCTACGAGCAGTACTTC,CASSLGAINPYEQYF
TRBJ2-3,NA,TRBV2,NA,TGTGCCAGCACCTCGGGGTGGACAGATACGCAGTATTTT,CASTSGWTDTQYF
TRBJ2-7,few,TRBV5-1,NA,TGCGCCAGCAGCACAGAGGGCCCCTACGAGCAGTACTTC,CASSTEGPYEQYF
TRBJ2-2,NA,TRBV2,TRBD2,TGTGCCAGCCGGACTAGCGGGGATAACACCGGGGAGCTGTTTTTT,CASRTSGDNTGELFF
TRBJ1-1,once,TRBV5-1,NA,TGCGCCAGCAGCAAAGTCGGGCAAACCACTGAAGCTTTCTTT,CASSKVGQTTEAFF
TRBJ2-3,NA,TRBV2,TRBD1,TGTGCCAGCAGTGCCGGGACAGGGACTACAGATACGCAGTATTTT,CASSAGTGTTDTQYF
TRBJ1-1,NA,TRBV28,NA,TGTGCCAGCAGTACTCCCGGGGCCGCCATGAACACTGAAGCTTTCTTT,CASSTPGAAMNTEAFF
TRBJ1-5,NA,TRBV5-6,NA,TGTGCCAGCAGCTTGTATCGTAGAGGGGGCAATCAGCCCCAGCATTTT,CASSLYRRGGNQPQHF
TRBJ2-7,NA,TRBV6-8,NA,TGTGCCAGCCCCAGCCAGACCTACGAGCAGTACTTC,CASPSQTYEQYF
TRBJ2-7,NA,TRBV30,NA,TGTGCCTGGAGTGTAGTAGACGAGCAGTACTTC,CAWSVVDEQYF
TRBJ2-1,NA,TRBV7-9,NA,TGTGCCAGCAGCTTAGGCGACCTCGGGGCGTTCTTC,CASSLGDLGAFF
TRBJ2-7,NA,TRBV27,TRBD1,TGTGCCAGCAGTACGGACAGGGTCTACCCCTACGAGCAGTACTTC,CASSTDRVYPYEQYF
TRBJ1-1,NA,TRBV5-4,TRBD1,TGTGCCAGCAGCCGTCCGGGACAGGGATTGAGCACTGAAGCTTTCTTT,CASSRPGQGLSTEAFF
TRBJ2-2,NA,TRBV2,NA,TGTGCCAGCAGTGAATGGGCAGGACCGAACACCGGGGAGCTGTTTTTT,CASSEWAGPNTGELFF
TRBJ2-1,NA,TRBV5-1,TRBD1,TGCGCCAGCAGCTTGGAGGGACAGGCTACCTACAATGAGCAGTTCTTC,CASSLEGQATYNEQFF
TRBJ2-5,NA,TRBV27,NA,TGTGCCAGCGGACGAGAGACCCAGTACTTC,CASGRETQYF
TRBJ2-7,NA,TRBV20-1,NA,TGCAGTGCTACAAACTACGAGCAGTACTTC,CSATNYEQYF
TRBJ1-4,NA,TRBV4-1,TRBD1,TGCGCCAGCAGCCCTCGACAGGGTAATGAAAAACTGTTTTTT,CASSPRQGNEKLFF
TRBJ1-1,NA,TRBV7-9,NA,TGTGCCAGCAGCTTAGAGGGTATGAACACTGAAGCTTTCTTT,CASSLEGMNTEAFF
TRBJ2-2,NA,TRBV4-1,TRBD2,TGCGCCAGCAGCCAAGACGGCGGCGGGGGGGCGAACACCGGGGAGCTGTTTTTT,CASSQDGGGGANTGELFF
TRBJ1-3,NA,TRBV28,NA,TGTGCCAGCAGTTTACCGGGTGAGGGCTCTGGAAACACCATATATTTT,CASSLPGEGSGNTIYF
TRBJ2-1,NA,TRBV27,TRBD2,TGTGCCAGCAGTTGGGGACTAGCGGGAGTCGATGAGCAGTTCTTC,CASSWGLAGVDEQFF
TRBJ2-7,NA,TRBV7-2,TRBD2,TGTGCCAGCAGCTTAAGTGGGACTAGCGGTTACGAGCAGTACTTC,CASSLSGTSGYEQYF
TRBJ2-7,NA,TRBV4-1,NA,TGCGCCAGCAGCCAAGATCGGGAAGCCGACTACGAGCAGTACTTC,CASSQDREADYEQYF
TRBJ2-7,NA,TRBV4-1,NA,TGCGCCAGCAGCCAAGGGGCTAGCAGCTCCTACGAGCAGTACTTC,CASSQGASSSYEQYF
TRBJ2-7,NA,TRBV6-1,TRBD1,TGTGCCAGCAGTGAAGGGACAGGGGGTCCCTACGAGCAGTACTTC,CASSEGTGGPYEQYF